This T cell receptor (beta chain) comes out of a study of blood T cell repertoires in COVID-19. Using immunoSEQ multiplex PCR, the repertoire was profiled, and TCRdb retains in-frame clones only, with some absent. The repertoire consists of roughly 99,000 clones, with more than 70% occurring once and the leading ten covering around 4.4%. Germline V gene data show CDR1 as SGHTS and CDR2 as YDEGEE. The ends were cut back, 0 bases at V and 2 bases at J, with 11 bases in the middle. The CDR3 is 16 amino acids. This TCR was recovered from a human donor in a cohort sampled during active COVID-19. The genes are TRBV5-8 and TRBJ1-4; no firm D call. Sequencing was performed on peripheral blood. The CDR3 DNA reads as TGTGCCAGCAGCTTGGCCCTACTCGGGACTAATGAAAAACTGTTTTTT. The encoded protein is CASSLALLGTNEKLFF.